The source of this TCR beta chain is a study of shared clonotypes between healthy human individuals. Naive CD8 cells, CD45RO-negative and positively selected for CCR7, excluded terminally differentiated effector memory CD45RA+ cells. Study donors comprised healthy, HIV-negative adults devoid of recent acute infection or vaccination. The authors ran the assay at deep level. Sequencing was performed with immunoSEQ multiplex PCR; in TCRdb, only in-frame clones are kept and a portion is missing. Of around 640,000 clones listed, roughly 96% are singletons. The germline V gene has CDR1 MDHEN and CDR2 SYDVKM. The CDR3 totals 16 residues. Trimming at V came to 5 bases and at J to 7 bases, leaving 10 bases not matched to a gene.

The clonotype comes from a woman aged 25 to 45 in good health. V and J are TRBV28 and TRBJ2-7; 14 nucleotides agree with TRBD2. Sequenced sample: naive CD8+ T cells sorted from blood. The CDR3 DNA follows: TGTGCCAGCAGTACCGGGACTAGCGGGAGAACAGAAGAGCAGTACTTC. It codes for CASSTGTSGRTEEQYF.